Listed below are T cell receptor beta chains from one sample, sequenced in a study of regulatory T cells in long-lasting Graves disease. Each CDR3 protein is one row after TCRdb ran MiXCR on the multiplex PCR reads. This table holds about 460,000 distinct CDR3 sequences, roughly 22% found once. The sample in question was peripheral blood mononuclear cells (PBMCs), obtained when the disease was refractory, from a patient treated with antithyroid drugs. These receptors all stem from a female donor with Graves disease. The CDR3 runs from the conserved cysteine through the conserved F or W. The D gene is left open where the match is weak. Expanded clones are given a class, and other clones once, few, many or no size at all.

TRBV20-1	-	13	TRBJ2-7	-	TGCAGTGCTAGCCGCCCGGGGAGGTACGAGCAGTACTTC	CSASRPGRYEQYF
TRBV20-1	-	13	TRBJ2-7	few	TGCAGTGCTAGAGATCCCAGGGGATACGAGCAGTACTTC	CSARDPRGYEQYF
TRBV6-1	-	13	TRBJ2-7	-	TGTGCCAGCAGTGAGGCCTTCCTCTACGAGCAGTACTTC	CASSEAFLYEQYF
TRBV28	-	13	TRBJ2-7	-	TGTGCCAGCAGTTTCGCAGCCTCCTACGAGCAGTACTTC	CASSFAASYEQYF
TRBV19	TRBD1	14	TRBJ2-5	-	TGTGCCAGTAGTCTACCGGGACAGCATAAGGCCCAGTACTTC	CASSLPGQHKAQYF
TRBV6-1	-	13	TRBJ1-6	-	TGTGCCACCTTAGTGGGAGGTAATTCACCCCTCCACTTT	CATLVGGNSPLHF
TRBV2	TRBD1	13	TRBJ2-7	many	TGTGCCAGCCAGGGACAGGGTATTTACGAGCAGTACTTC	CASQGQGIYEQYF
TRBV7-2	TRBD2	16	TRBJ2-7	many	TGTGCCAGCAGGCCCCCAGGGGTAGCGGGGATCCACGAGCAGTACTTC	CASRPPGVAGIHEQYF
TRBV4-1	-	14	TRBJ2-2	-	TGCGCCAGCAGCCAGACAGCTAACACCGGGGAGCTGTTTTTT	CASSQTANTGELFF
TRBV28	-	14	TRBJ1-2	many	TGTGCCAGCAAGTCTTCTCCGGGGACTCATGGCTACACCTTC	CASKSSPGTHGYTF
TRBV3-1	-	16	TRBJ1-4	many	TGTGCCAGCAGCCAGGACCTAGCTAGGGACAATGAAAAACTGTTTTTT	CASSQDLARDNEKLFF
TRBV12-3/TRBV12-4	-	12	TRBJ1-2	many	TGTGCCAGCAGCTTCCAACGCGCCGGCTACACCTTC	CASSFQRAGYTF
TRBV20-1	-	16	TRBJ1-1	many	TGCAGTGCTAGAGATGGGAGGGGAATAGTGAACACTGAAGCTTTCTTT	CSARDGRGIVNTEAFF
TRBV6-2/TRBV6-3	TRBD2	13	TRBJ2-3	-	TGTGCCAGCAGTTTTAGCGGGGGTCATACGCAGTATTTT	CASSFSGGHTQYF
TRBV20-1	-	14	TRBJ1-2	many	TGCAGTGCTAGAGCGGAGAAATTCCTCTATGGCTACACCTTC	CSARAEKFLYGYTF
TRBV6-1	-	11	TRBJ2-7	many	TGTGCCAGCAGCATGGTTGGCGAGCAGTACTTC	CASSMVGEQYF
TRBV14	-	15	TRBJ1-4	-	TGTGCCAGCAGCCAAGATATAAGGGAAAATGAAAAACTGTTTTTT	CASSQDIRENEKLFF
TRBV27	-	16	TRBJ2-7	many	TGTGCCAGCAGTCCCACCACAGGGACCCTCTCCTACGAGCAGTACTTC	CASSPTTGTLSYEQYF
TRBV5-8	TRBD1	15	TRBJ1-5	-	TGTGCCAGCAGCGGGGGACAGGGTGGCGTGCAGCCCCAGCATTTT	CASSGGQGGVQPQHF
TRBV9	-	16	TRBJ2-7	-	TGTGCCAGCAGCGTAGTAGGAAGCGGTGCACTAGGAGAGCAGTACTTC	CASSVVGSGALGEQYF
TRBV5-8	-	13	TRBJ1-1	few	TGTGCCAGCAGCTTGATTAGGGGAAATGAAGCTTTCTTT	CASSLIRGNEAFF
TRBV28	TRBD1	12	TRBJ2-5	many	TGTGCCAGCAGAGCATCGACAGGGGAGCAGTACTTC	CASRASTGEQYF
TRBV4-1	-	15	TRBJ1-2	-	TGCGCCAGCAGCCCCGAACAGCCTTCGGGATATGGCTACACCTTC	CASSPEQPSGYGYTF
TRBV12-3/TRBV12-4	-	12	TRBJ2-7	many	TGTGCCAGCAAAGTGGGGTGGGGGGAGCAGTACTTC	CASKVGWGEQYF
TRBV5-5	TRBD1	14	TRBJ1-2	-	TGTGCCAGCAGCAGGACAGGGGAGAACTATGGCTACACCTTC	CASSRTGENYGYTF
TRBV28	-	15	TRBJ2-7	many	TGTGCCAGCAGTTTATGGGGGAGAAGCTTCTACGAGCAGTACTTC	CASSLWGRSFYEQYF
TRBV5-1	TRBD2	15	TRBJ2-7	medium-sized	TGCGCCAGCAGCGCCGGACTAGCGGGGGGGCTCGAGCAGTACTTC	CASSAGLAGGLEQYF
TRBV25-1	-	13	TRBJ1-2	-	TGTGCCAGCAGTGAATTGGAGGACTATGGCTACACCTTC	CASSELEDYGYTF
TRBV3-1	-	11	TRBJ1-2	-	TGTGCCAGCCAAAAGGCACCTGGCTACACCTTC	CASQKAPGYTF
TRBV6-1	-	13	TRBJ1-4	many	TGTGCCAGCCTGGCAGGGAATAGAGAAAAACTGTTTTTT	CASLAGNREKLFF
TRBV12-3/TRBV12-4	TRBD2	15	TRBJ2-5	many	TGTGCCAGCAGTTTTCGGGGGGGAGGGAAAGAGACCCAGTACTTC	CASSFRGGGKETQYF
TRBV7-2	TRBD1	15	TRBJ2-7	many	TGTGCCAGCAGCTTAGTCCGGGACAGGGTCCACGAGCAGTACTTC	CASSLVRDRVHEQYF
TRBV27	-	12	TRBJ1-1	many	TGTGCCAGCAGTTTTCTTGGGGCCGTGGCTTTCTTT	CASSFLGAVAFF
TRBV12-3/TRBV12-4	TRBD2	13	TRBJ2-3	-	TGTGCCAGCAGTGGGACTAACACAGATACGCAGTATTTT	CASSGTNTDTQYF
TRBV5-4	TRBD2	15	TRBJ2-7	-	TGTGCCAGCAGCTTGTTTGGCGGGAGGGCATACGAGCAGTACTTC	CASSLFGGRAYEQYF
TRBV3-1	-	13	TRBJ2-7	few	TGTGCCAGCAGCGCCCGACAGGACGTCGAGCAGTACTTC	CASSARQDVEQYF
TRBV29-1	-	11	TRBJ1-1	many	TGCAGCGTTGCCACGAACACTGAAGCTTTCTTT	CSVATNTEAFF
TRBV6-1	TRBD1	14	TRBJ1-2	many	TGTGCCAGCAGTGAAGCGCACACAGGGGGTGGCTACACCTTC	CASSEAHTGGGYTF
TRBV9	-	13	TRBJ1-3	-	TGTGCCAGCAGCCCCCAAGGGGGAAACACCATATATTTT	CASSPQGGNTIYF
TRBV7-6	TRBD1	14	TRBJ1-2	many	TGTGCCAGCAGCGGGGGACAGGGGTTGGATGGCTACACCTTC	CASSGGQGLDGYTF
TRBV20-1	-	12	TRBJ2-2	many	TGCAGTGCTAGTACAGAGACCGGGGAGCTGTTTTTT	CSASTETGELFF
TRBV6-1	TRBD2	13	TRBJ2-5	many	TGTGCCAGCGATTTCGGCGGGGGAGAGACCCAGTACTTC	CASDFGGGETQYF
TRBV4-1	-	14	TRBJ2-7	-	TGCGCCAGCAGCCAAGCCGATAGCTCCTACGAGCAGTACTTC	CASSQADSSYEQYF
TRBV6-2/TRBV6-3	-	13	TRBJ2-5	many	TGTGCCAGCAGTTACCAGGGGCAAGAGACCCAGTACTTC	CASSYQGQETQYF
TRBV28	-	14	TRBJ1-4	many	TGTGCCAGCTCCCACACCGCAACTAATGAAAAACTGTTTTTT	CASSHTATNEKLFF